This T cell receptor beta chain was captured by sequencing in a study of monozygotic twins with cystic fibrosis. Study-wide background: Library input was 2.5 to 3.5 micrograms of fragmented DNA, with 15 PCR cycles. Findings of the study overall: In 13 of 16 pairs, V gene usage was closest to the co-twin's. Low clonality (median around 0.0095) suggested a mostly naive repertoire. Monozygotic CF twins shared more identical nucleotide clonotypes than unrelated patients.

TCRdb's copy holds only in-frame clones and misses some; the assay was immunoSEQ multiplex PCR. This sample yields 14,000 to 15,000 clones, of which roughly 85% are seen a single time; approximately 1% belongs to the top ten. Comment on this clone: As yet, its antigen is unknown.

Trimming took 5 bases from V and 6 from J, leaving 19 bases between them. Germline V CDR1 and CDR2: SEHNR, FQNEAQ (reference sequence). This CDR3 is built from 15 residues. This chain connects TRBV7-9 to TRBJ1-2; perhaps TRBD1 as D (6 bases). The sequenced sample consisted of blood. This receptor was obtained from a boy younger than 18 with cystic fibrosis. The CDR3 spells CASSTQGGGADGYTF. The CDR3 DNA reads TGTGCCAGCAGCACCCAGGGAGGGGGGGCTGATGGCTACACCTTC.